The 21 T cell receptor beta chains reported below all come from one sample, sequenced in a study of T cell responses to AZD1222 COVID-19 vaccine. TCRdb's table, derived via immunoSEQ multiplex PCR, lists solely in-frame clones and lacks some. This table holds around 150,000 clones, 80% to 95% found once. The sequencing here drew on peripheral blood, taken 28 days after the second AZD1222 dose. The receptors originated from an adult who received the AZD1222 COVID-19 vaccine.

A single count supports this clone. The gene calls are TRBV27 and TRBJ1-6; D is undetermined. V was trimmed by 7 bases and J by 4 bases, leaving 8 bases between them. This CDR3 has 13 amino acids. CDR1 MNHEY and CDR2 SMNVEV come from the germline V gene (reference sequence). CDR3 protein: CASMAAYNSPLHF. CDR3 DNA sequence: TGTGCCAGCATGGCAGCTTATAATTCACCCCTCCACTTT.

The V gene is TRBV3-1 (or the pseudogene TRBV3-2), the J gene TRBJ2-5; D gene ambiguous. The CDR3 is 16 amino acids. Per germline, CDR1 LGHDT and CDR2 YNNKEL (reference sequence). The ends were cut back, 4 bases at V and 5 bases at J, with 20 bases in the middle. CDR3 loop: CASSPRWVSTRETQYF. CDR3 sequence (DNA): TGTGCCAGCAGCCCCCGATGGGTCTCTACGCGGGAGACCCAGTACTTC.

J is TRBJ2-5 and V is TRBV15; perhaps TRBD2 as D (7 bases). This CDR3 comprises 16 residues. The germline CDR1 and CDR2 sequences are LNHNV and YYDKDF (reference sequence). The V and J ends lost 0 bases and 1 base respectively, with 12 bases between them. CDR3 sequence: CATSREPGGLQETQYF. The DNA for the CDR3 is TGTGCCACCAGCAGAGAACCCGGGGGGCTCCAAGAGACCCAGTACTTC.

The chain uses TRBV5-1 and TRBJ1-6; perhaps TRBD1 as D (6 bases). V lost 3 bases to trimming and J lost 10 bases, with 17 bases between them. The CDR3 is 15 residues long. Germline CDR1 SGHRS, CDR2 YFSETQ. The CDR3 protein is CASSSDAGVGSPLHF. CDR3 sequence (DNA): TGCGCCAGCAGCTCGGACGCAGGGGTAGGATCACCCCTCCACTTT.

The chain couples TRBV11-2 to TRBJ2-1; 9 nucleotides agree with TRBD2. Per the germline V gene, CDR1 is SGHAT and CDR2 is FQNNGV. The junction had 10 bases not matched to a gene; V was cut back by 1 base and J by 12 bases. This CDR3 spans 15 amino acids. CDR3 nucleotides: TGTGCCAGCAGCTTAGGGGGACTAGCTGGCTATGGGCAGTTCTTC. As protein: CASSLGGLAGYGQFF. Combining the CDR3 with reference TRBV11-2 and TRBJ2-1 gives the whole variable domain EAGVAQSPRYKIIEKRQSVAFWCNPISGHATLYWYQQILGQGPKLLIQFQNNGVVDDSQLPKDRFSAERLKGVDSTLKIQPAKLEDSAVYLCASSLGGLAGYGQFFGPGTRLTVL.

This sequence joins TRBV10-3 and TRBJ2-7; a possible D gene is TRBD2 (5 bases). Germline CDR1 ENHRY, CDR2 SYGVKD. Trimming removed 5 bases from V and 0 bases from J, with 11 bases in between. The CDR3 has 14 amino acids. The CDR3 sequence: CAISRVGVSYEQYF. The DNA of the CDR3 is TGTGCCATCAGTCGTGTCGGGGTCTCCTACGAGCAGTACTTC.

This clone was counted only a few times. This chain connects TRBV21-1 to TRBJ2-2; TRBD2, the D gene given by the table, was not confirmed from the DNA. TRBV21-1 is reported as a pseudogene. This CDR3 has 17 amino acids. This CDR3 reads CASSAGTSGRHTGELFF. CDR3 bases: TGTGCCAGCAGCGCCGGGACTAGCGGGAGACACACCGGGGAGCTGTTTTTT.

Here the CDR3 DNA reads TGTGCCAGCAGCTTCGGGACTAGCAGACTCAATGAGCAGTTCTTC. Amino acid sequence: CASSFGTSRLNEQFF. The J gene is TRBJ2-1, the V gene TRBV5-6; 9 bases fit TRBD2. Trimming took 2 bases from V and 6 from J; bases not matched to a gene: 6. The CDR3 totals 15 residues. Germline V lookup: CDR1 SGHDT, CDR2 YYEEEE.

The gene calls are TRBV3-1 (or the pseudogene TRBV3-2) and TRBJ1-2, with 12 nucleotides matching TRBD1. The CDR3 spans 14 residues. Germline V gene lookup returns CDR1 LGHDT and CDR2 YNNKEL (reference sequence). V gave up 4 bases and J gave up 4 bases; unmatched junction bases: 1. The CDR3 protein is CASSPGQGAYGYTF. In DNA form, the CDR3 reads TGTGCCAGCAGCCCGGGACAGGGGGCCTATGGCTACACCTTC.

Here the CDR3 DNA reads TGCGCCAGCAGTCAATCGCTAAGGACACAAGAGACCCAGTACTTC. Protein sequence: CASSQSLRTQETQYF. The rearrangement joins TRBV23-1 to TRBJ2-5; D may be TRBD1 (5 bases). Being an ORF, TRBV23-1 has a function that is uncertain. This CDR3 comprises 15 residues. With 0 bases removed from V and 2 bases from J, the gap between germline ends came to 10 bases.

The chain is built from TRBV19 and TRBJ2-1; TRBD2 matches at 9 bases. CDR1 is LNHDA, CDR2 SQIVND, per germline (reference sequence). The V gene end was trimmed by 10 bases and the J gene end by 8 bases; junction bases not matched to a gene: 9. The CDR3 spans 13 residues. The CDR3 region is CATNSGRTYEQFF. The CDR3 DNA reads TGTGCCACCAATAGCGGGAGAACCTATGAGCAGTTCTTC.

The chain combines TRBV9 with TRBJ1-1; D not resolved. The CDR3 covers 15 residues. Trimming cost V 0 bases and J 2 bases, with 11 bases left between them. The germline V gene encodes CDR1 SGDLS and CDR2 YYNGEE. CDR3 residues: CASSVALGLNTEAFF. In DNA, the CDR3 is TGTGCCAGCAGCGTAGCTCTCGGCCTCAACACTGAAGCTTTCTTT.

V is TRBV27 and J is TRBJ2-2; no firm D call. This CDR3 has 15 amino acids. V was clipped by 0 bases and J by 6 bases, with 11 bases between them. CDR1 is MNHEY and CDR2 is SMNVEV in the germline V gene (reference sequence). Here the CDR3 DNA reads TGTGCCAGCAGTTTATCTAGCTCTGGGGCCGGGGAGCTGTTTTTT. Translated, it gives CASSLSSSGAGELFF.

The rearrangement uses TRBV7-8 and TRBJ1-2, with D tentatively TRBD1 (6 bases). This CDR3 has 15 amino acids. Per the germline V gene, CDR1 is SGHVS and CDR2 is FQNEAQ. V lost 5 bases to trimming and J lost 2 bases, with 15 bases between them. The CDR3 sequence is CASSLDSTLNYGYTF. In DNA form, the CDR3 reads TGTGCCAGCAGCCTGGACAGCACCTTAAACTATGGCTACACCTTC.

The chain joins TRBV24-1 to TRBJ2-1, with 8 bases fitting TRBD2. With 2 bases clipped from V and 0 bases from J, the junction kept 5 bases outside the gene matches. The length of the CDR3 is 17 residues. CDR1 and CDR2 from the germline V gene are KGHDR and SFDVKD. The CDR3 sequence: CATSDSSSGSSYNEQFF. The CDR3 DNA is TGTGCCACCAGTGATTCATCCAGCGGGAGCTCCTACAATGAGCAGTTCTTC.

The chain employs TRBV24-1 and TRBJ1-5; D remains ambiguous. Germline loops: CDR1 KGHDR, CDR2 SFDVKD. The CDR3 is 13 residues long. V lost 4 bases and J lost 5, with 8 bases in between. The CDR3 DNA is TGTGCCACCAGTGAGACCCTGGATCAGCCCCAGCATTTT. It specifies CATSETLDQPQHF.

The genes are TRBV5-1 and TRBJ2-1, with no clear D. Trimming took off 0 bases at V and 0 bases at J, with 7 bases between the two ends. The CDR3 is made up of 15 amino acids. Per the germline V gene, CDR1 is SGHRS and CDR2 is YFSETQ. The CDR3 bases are TGCGCCAGCAGCTTGGCCTCCCTCTCCTACAATGAGCAGTTCTTC. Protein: CASSLASLSYNEQFF.

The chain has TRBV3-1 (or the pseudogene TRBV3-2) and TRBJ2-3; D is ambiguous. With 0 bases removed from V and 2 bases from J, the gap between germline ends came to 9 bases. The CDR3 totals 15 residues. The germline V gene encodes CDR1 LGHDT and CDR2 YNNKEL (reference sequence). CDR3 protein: CASSQDPLHTDTQYF. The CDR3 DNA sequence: TGTGCCAGCAGCCAAGATCCCCTTCACACAGATACGCAGTATTTT.

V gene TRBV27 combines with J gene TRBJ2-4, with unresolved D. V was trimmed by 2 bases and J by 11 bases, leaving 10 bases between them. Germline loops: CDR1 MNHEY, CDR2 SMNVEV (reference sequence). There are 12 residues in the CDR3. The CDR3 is CASSLPGSVQYF. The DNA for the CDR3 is TGTGCCAGCAGTTTACCCGGATCCGTTCAGTACTTC.

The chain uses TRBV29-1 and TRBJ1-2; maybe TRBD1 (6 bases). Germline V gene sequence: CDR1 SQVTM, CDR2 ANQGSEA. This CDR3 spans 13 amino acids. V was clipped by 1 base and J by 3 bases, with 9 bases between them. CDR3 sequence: CSVEATGYYGYTF. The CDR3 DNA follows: TGCAGCGTTGAAGCTACAGGGTACTATGGCTACACCTTC.

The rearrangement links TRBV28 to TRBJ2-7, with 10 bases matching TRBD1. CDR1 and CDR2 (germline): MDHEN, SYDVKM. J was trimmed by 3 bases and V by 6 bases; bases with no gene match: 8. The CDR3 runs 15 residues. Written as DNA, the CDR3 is TGTGCCAGCAGCCCCACCGGGACAGGGGACTACGAGCAGTACTTC. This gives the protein CASSPTGTGDYEQYF.